The 2 T cell receptor beta chains below were found in one sample sequenced in a study of long-term antiretroviral therapy in people with HIV (dated by TCRdb to between 2021 and 2024). Sequencing of the TRB variable region was done with the immunoSEQ hsTCRB v3.0 assay at survey level resolution. As stored in TCRdb, this immuneACCESS dataset retains in-frame rearrangements with V and J assigned. A fraction of the clones does not appear; measured against another copy, unresolved V genes explain less than half of the discrepancy, and the remainder lacks a known reason. The sample contains tens of thousands of clones, over 75% of them found a single time. Just under 8.5% of the sample rests with the top ten. The sample here was unsorted PBMCs, taken 3 years after starting antiretroviral therapy. The receptors come from a man between 40 and 49 years old with HIV.

This chain uses TRBV18 with TRBJ1-1; the D gene is possibly TRBD1 (5 bases). This CDR3 comprises 15 residues. CDR1 and CDR2 (germline): KGHSH, LQKENI. The V end lost 0 bases, the J end lost 1 base, and 9 bases lay between the germline ends. This chain's CDR3 is CASSPPGGANTEAFF. CDR3 in DNA: TGTGCCAGCTCACCACCGGGGGGTGCGAACACTGAAGCTTTCTTT.

Notes on this clone: One junction end does not reproduce the germline sequence, and a read error may be involved. This rearrangement joins TRBV19 to TRBJ2-3, with 8 bases fitting TRBD2. This CDR3 is 16 amino acids long. Germline loops: CDR1 LNHDA, CDR2 SQIVND (reference sequence). CDR3 region: CASSTAGTRATDTQYF. In DNA, the CDR3 is TGTGCCAGTAGTACCGCCGGGACTAGGGCCACAGACACGCAGTATTTT. The full variable domain, rest sourced from reference TRBV19 and TRBJ2-3, is DGGITQSPKYLFRKEGQNVTLSCEQNLNHDAMYWYRQDPGQGLRLIYYSQIVNDFQKGDIAEGYSVSREKKESFPLTVTSAQKNPTAFYLCASSTAGTRATDTQYFGPGTRLTVL.